This record concerns one T cell receptor (beta chain) sequence. Its antigen is currently unknown. The entry originates in a study of shared clonotypes between healthy human individuals. Regarding the study as a whole: Four donors had 4% to 5% of their naive CD4 clonotypes in common. Rarefaction demonstrated incomplete sorted-subset sequencing despite large depth.

As handled by the study authors: Filtering differed for immunoSEQ, which gave only junction sequences without quality scores. The method was immunoSEQ multiplex PCR; TCRdb's version includes in-frame clones alone and lacks a portion of them. V and J calls and clone size are as listed in that table; D and trimming were resolved from the DNA. The table has approximately 2,000,000 clones, less than 95% seen once; the top ten hold 0.3% to 0.4%. The receptor was isolated from a man aged 18 to 29 in good health. Some clones in this sample may be carry-over from other donors' samples. The specimen was naive CD4+ T cells from PBMCs. Stated subset: CD45RA+ positively selected.

The CDR3 bases are TGTGCCAGCTTAATAAGGCCTAGCGGGAGAAGCGTCTTCAATGAGCAGTTCTTC. As protein: CASLIRPSGRSVFNEQFF. V is TRBV7-8 and J is TRBJ2-1; 10 nucleotides line up with TRBD2. The germline V gene encodes CDR1 SGHVS and CDR2 FQNEAQ. The CDR3 is 18 amino acids. The V segment lost 8 bases and the J segment 6 bases; nucleotides outside the gene matches: 19. The whole variable domain, remainder taken from reference TRBV7-8 and TRBJ2-1, is GAGVSQSPRYKVAKRGQDVALRCDPISGHVSLFWYQQALGQGPEFLTYFQNEAQLDKSGLPSDRFFAERPEGSVSTLKIQRTQQEDSAVYLCASLIRPSGRSVFNEQFFGPGTRLTVL.